A single TCR beta chain is shown here with its context. The target antigen is unknown. The data belong to a study of T cell responses to AZD1222 COVID-19 vaccine. General observations from the study: At 160-218 and 743-854, vaccine-associated CD4 TCRs were dominant, and they spanned spike.

TCRdb keeps only in-frame clones here, not all; method: immunoSEQ multiplex PCR. The repertoire has almost 50,000 clones, 65% to 80% of them found once; the top ten carry 20%. The input for sequencing was peripheral blood, taken on day 0 of MenACWY control vaccination. This TCR was sampled from an adult in good health.

DNA for the CDR3: TGTGCCTGGAACCAGGGGTTTACCAATCAGCCCCAGCATTTT. Residues: CAWNQGFTNQPQHF. The chain couples TRBV30 to TRBJ1-5; TRBD1 might be the D (6 bases). The CDR3 spans 14 residues. Germline-derived CDR1 and CDR2 are GTSNPN and SVGIG (reference sequence). Trimming left V 4 bases short and J 3 bases short, with 13 bases between.